This TCR beta chain was sequenced for a study of CXCR3-negative and CXCR3-positive naive CD8 T cells. The wider study: Sequencing brought in approximately 150 million TRB reads altogether, and each library got about 1.5 +/- 0.3 million. Study observations and caveats: CXCR3-positive naive cells had TRB CDR3s that were more hydrophobic than CXCR3-negative naive cells had. Diversity proved comparably high across both naive subsets and much lower in memory CD8+ cells. Within a donor, both naive subsets shared TRBV-TRBJ usage, unlike memory cells.

This CDR3 is built from 14 residues. Germline V CDR1 and CDR2: MNHEY, SVGEGT. Notes on this clonotype: Its antigen remains unidentified.

The TRB libraries of cDNA were built by UMI-labeled 5' RACE. One entry per CDR3 protein, without DNA, is what TCRdb gives after re-calling the 5' RACE reads. This sample's clone table lists about 24,000 distinct CDR3 sequences. The rearrangement links TRBV6-2 or TRBV6-3 to TRBJ2-3; TCRdb indicates TRBD2, and absent DNA this call remains unverified. Sequenced sample: naive CXCR3- CD8+ T cells from blood. Stated subset: CD45RO-CCR7+CD27+CD95- naive CD8+ T cells lacking CXCR3 (TNR3-). This receptor was taken from a human donor in good health. Some clones in this sample may be carry-over from other donors' samples. The CDR3 reads CASRTLREADTQYF.